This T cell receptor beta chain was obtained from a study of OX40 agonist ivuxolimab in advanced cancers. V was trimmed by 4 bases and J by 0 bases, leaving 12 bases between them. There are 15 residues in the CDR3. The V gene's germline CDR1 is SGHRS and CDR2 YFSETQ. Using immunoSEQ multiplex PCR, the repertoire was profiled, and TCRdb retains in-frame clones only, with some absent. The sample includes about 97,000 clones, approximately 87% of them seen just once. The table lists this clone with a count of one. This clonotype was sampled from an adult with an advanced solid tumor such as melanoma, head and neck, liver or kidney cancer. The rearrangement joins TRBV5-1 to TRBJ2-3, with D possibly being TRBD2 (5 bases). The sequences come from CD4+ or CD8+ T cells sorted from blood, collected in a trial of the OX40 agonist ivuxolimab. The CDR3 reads CASSVSDPSTDTQYF. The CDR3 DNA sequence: TGCGCCAGCAGCGTTAGCGATCCAAGCACAGATACGCAGTATTTT. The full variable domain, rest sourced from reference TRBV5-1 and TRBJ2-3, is KAGVTQTPRYLIKTRGQQVTLSCSPISGHRSVSWYQQTPGQGLQFLFEYFSETQRNKGNFPGRFSGRQFSNSRSEMNVSTLELGDSALYLCASSVSDPSTDTQYFGPGTRLTVL.